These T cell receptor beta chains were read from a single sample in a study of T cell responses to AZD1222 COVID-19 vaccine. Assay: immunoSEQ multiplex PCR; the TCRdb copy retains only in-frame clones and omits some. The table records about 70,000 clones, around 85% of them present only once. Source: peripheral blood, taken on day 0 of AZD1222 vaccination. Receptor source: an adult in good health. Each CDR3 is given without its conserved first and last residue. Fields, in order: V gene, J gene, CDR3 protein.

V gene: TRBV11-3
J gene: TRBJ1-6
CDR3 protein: ASSPTLTAPLH

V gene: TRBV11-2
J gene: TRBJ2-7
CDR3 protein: ASWGQGYEQY

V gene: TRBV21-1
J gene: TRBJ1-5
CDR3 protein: ASSLQMKGQAQSQPQH

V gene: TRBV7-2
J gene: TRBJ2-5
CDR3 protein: ASSSLGGSGRAQNQY

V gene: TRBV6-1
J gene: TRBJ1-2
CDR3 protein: ASSVSWTAEAYGYT

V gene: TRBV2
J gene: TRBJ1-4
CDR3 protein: ASSEMEKLF

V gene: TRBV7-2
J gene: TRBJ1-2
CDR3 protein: ASSPTLDGNYGYT

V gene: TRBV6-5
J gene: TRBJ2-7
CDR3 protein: ASKPAGQGSHEQY

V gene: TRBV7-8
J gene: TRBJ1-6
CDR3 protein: ASSLRPNNSPLH

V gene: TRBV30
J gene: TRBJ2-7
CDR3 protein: AWSDWQDEQY

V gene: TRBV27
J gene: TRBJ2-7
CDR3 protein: ASTSGQSYEQY

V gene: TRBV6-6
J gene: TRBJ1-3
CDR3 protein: ASSYSKGNGNTIY

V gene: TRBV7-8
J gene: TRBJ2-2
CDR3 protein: ASSSIHRGEDTGELF

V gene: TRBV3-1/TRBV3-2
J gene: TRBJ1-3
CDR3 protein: ASSQGGGNTIY

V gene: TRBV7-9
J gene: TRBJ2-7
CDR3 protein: ATQGAYEQY

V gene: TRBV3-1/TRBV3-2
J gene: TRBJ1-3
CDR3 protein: ASSQGWGGGNTIY

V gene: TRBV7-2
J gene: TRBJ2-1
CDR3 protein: ASSLGGATYNEQF

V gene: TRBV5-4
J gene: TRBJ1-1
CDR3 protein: ASSPGLMMNTEAF

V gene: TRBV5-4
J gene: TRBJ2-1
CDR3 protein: ASSLVGLDAPEQF

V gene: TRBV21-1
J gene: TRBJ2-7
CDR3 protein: ASRMEWSEQY

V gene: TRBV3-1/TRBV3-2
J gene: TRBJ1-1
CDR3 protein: ASSPDWDDTEAF

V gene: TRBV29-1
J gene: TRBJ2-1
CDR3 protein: SVDSYPGTSSF

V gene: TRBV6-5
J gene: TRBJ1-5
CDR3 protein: ATNEAGINQPQH

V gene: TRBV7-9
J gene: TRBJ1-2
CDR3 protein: ASSSEQGLYGYT

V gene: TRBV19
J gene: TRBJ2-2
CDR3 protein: ASIDRDRGRTGELF

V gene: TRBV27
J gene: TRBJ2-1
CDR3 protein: ASSRDSYNEQF

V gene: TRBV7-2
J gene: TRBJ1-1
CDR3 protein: ASSLDSGGAF

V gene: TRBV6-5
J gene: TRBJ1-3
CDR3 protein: AILDFTGNTIY

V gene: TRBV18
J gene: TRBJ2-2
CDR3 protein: ASSPGQTTGELF

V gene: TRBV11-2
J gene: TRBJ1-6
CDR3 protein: ASSSTENSPLH

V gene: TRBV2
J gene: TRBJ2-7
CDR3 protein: ASTNGLGSYEQY

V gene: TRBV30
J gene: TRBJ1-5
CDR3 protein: AWKSLSNQPQH

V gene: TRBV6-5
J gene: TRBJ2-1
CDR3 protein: ASRPLAGGPGEQF

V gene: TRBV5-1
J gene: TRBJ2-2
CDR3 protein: ASSFSRPSSGSNTGELF

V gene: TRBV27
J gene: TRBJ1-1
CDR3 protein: ASSSPAAGKTEAF

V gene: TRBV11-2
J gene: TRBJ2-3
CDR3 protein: ASSSGLAGNTDTQY

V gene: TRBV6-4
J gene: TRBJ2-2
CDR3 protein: ASSERGDTGELF

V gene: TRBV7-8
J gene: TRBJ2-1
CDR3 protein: ATGPDYNEQF

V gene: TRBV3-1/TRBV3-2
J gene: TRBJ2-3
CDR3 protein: ASSLGTGWGGMAFTDTQY

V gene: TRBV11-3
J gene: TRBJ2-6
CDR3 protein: ASSLEQGISGANVLT

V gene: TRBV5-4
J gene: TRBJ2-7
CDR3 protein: ASSFYGLTYEQY

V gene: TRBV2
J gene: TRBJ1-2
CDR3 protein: ASSDHSVTGDYGYT

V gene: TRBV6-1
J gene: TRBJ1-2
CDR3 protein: ASSELGGSGYT

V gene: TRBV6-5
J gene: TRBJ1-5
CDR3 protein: ASIWEPNQPQH

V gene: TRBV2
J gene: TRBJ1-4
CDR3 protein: ASSVGTPTNEKLF